The next 28 T cell receptor beta chains were all read from a single sample in a study of control samples from healthy donors and cancer patients. The table came from immunoSEQ multiplex PCR; TCRdb's copy has only in-frame clones and leaves some out. Here the sample spans fewer than 250,000 clones, 91% being singletons. The sample comprised blood. These receptors originate from a man aged 25 to 40 in good health.

The chain carries TRBV7-6 and TRBJ2-1; possibly TRBD2 for D (6 bases). The V end was cut by 5 bases, the J end by 4 bases, with 15 bases between. Germline V lookup: CDR1 SGHVS, CDR2 FNYEAQ. This CDR3 has 15 amino acids. The CDR3 DNA reads as TGTGCCAGCAGCAGGGGACTCGCCCAATACAATGAGCAGTTCTTC. Translated: CASSRGLAQYNEQFF.

As to this clone: The same CDR3 also results from other DNA sequences found in this sample. The chain uses TRBV7-9 and TRBJ1-4; D gene unclear. Germline V lookup: CDR1 SEHNR, CDR2 FQNEAQ (reference sequence). Between the trimmed V and J ends, which lost 0 bases and 0 bases, there was a span of 8 bases. CDR3 size: 16 residues. The CDR3 coding sequence is TGTGCCAGCAGCTTAGCGCTGGGTGCAACTAATGAAAAACTGTTTTTT. Its protein product is CASSLALGATNEKLFF.

V gene TRBV7-6 combines with J gene TRBJ1-3, with TRBD1 as a possible D gene (6 bases). CDR3 length: 16 amino acids. The V gene lost 3 bases and the J gene lost 5 bases, with 17 bases spanning the gap. Germline-derived CDR1 and CDR2 are SGHVS and FNYEAQ. The CDR3 nucleotides are TGTGCCAGCAGCTTGTCATTCACAGGGATTAGAAACACCATATATTTT. Amino acid sequence: CASSLSFTGIRNTIYF.

The chain joins TRBV11-2 to TRBJ2-6, with unresolved D. The V gene lost 6 bases and the J gene lost 0 bases, with 15 bases spanning the gap. The CDR3 runs 17 residues. Germline loops: CDR1 SGHAT, CDR2 FQNNGV. The chain's CDR3 is CASRIPSSPSGANVLTF. The CDR3 coding sequence is TGTGCCAGCAGGATCCCATCGAGTCCCTCTGGGGCCAACGTCCTGACTTTC.

This chain uses TRBV19 with TRBJ1-1; 9 nucleotides line up with TRBD1. The length of the CDR3 is 17 residues. From germline, CDR1 is LNHDA and CDR2 SQIVND (reference sequence). The trim removed 2 bases at V and 4 bases at J, leaving 11 bases unmatched. CDR3 DNA: TGTGCCAGTAGTATACGAGGACAGGGGTTTAGGTTCACTGAAGCTTTCTTT. Translated, it gives CASSIRGQGFRFTEAFF.

This chain uses TRBV5-1 with TRBJ2-7; D is possibly TRBD1 (5 bases). Per germline, CDR1 SGHRS and CDR2 YFSETQ. Trimming removed 0 bases from V and 2 bases from J, with 12 bases in between. This CDR3 is 15 amino acids long. The CDR3: CASSLVQGGTYEQYF. The CDR3 DNA sequence: TGCGCCAGCAGCTTGGTTCAGGGTGGGACCTACGAGCAGTACTTC.

V usage is TRBV25-1 and J usage is TRBJ2-7, with 8 bases fitting TRBD1. V lost 3 bases and J lost 0; bases outside the gene matches: 7. CDR1 MGHDK and CDR2 SYGVNS come from the germline V gene. There are 16 residues in the CDR3. CDR3 coding DNA: TGTGCCAGCAGTGAGTACCTACAGGGGGACTCCTACGAGCAGTACTTC. Its translation: CASSEYLQGDSYEQYF.

This chain uses TRBV19 with TRBJ1-1; 7 bases fit TRBD1. J was trimmed by 0 bases and V by 6 bases; bases with no gene match: 10. The CDR3 spans 16 residues. From germline, CDR1 is LNHDA and CDR2 SQIVND (reference sequence). The CDR3 region has the DNA TGTGCCAGTAGGGTTAAACAGGGGTTTGTGAACACTGAAGCTTTCTTT. As protein: CASRVKQGFVNTEAFF.

The J gene is TRBJ1-1, the V gene TRBV3-1 (or the pseudogene TRBV3-2); 9 bases fit TRBD1. V was pared by 0 bases and J by 0 bases, with 2 bases of the junction left unmatched. Looked up from germline, CDR1 is LGHDT and CDR2 is YNNKEL (reference sequence). This CDR3 region has 16 residues. The CDR3 loop reads CASSQEQGAMNTEAFF. CDR3 in DNA: TGTGCCAGCAGCCAAGAACAGGGGGCGATGAACACTGAAGCTTTCTTT.

The rearrangement links TRBV2 to TRBJ1-3, with D perhaps TRBD1 (5 bases). The CDR3 extends over 15 amino acids. The ends were cut back, 6 bases at V and 0 bases at J, with 12 bases in the middle. CDR1 is SNHLY, CDR2 FYNNEI, per germline. The CDR3, as DNA: TGTGCCAGCAGCCGAACGGGGCTCTCTGGAAACACCATATATTTT. Translation: CASSRTGLSGNTIYF.

Only one count was recorded for this clone. The gene calls are TRBV15 and TRBJ1-1; D is perhaps TRBD1 (6 bases). Deletions cut 5 bases from V and 4 bases from J, with 11 bases between. CDR3 length equals 13 residues. The germline gives CDR1 LNHNV, CDR2 YYDKDF (reference sequence). The CDR3 reads CATSDTGTTEAFF. CDR3 DNA sequence: TGTGCCACCAGCGATACAGGGACCACTGAAGCTTTCTTT.

CDR3 sequence: CASSFRQASSWTQHF. The CDR3 nucleotides read TGTGCCAGCAGCTTTAGACAGGCCTCGAGCTGGACCCAGCATTTT. The V gene is TRBV5-8, the J gene TRBJ1-5, with a possible D match to TRBD1 (6 bases). The CDR3 runs 15 residues. CDR1 and CDR2 (germline): SGHTS, YDEGEE. V gave up 2 bases and J gave up 11 bases, with 20 bases separating them.

This chain connects TRBV10-2 to TRBJ2-1, with 10 positions matching TRBD2. The CDR3 has 16 amino acids. Germline V gene lookup returns CDR1 WSHSY and CDR2 SAAADI. The V segment lost 3 bases and the J segment 4 bases; nucleotides outside the gene matches: 6. The CDR3 region is CASSDILAGTYNEQFF. The CDR3 DNA is TGCGCCAGCAGTGATATACTAGCGGGGACGTACAATGAGCAGTTCTTC.

The V call is TRBV4-1, the J call TRBJ2-7, with D perhaps matching TRBD1 or TRBD2 (6 bases each). Germline V gene data show CDR1 as MGHRA and CDR2 as YSYEKL. Trimming took off 0 bases at V and 7 bases at J, with 16 bases between the two ends. The CDR3 is made up of 15 amino acids. Written as DNA, the CDR3 is TGCGCCAGCAGCCAAGAAGGAGGGGGGTATCAAGAGCAGTACTTC. Protein: CASSQEGGGYQEQYF.

The rearrangement joins TRBV29-1 to TRBJ2-1, with D possibly matching TRBD2 (6 bases). CDR3 length equals 12 residues. Germline CDR1 and CDR2: SQVTM and ANQGSEA. The germline V and J ends were trimmed by 5 bases and 8 bases, with 13 bases remaining between them. The CDR3: CSVRWGGDEQFF. Written as DNA, the CDR3 is TGCAGCGTTCGGTGGGGCGGGGATGAGCAGTTCTTC.

The chain recombines TRBV7-9 with TRBJ2-3; D gene uncertain. CDR1 and CDR2 from the germline V gene are SEHNR and FQNEAQ (reference sequence). The CDR3 spans 15 residues. Trimming took off 1 base at V and 2 bases at J, with 10 bases between the two ends. The CDR3 region is CASSLGQFSTDTQYF. The CDR3 DNA follows: TGTGCCAGCAGCTTAGGACAATTCTCCACAGATACGCAGTATTTT.

The gene calls are TRBV19 and TRBJ1-6, with D unclear. CDR1 and CDR2 (germline): LNHDA, SQIVND (reference sequence). V was trimmed by 4 bases and J by 0 bases, leaving 10 bases between them. The CDR3 extends over 16 amino acids. In nucleotides, the CDR3 is TGTGCCAGTAGTACACTGCCAGCCTCCTATAATTCACCCCTCCACTTT. Amino acid sequence: CASSTLPASYNSPLHF.

The chain employs TRBV19 and TRBJ1-1; TRBD1 aligns across 10 bases. CDR1 is LNHDA, CDR2 SQIVND, per germline (reference sequence). This CDR3 spans 15 amino acids. V trimming: 5 bases; J trimming: 4 bases; junction bases outside the gene matches: 7. CDR3 in DNA: TGTGCCAGTAGTTTGACAGGGGGCTGGAGCACTGAAGCTTTCTTT. This codes for CASSLTGGWSTEAFF.

The V call is TRBV18, the J call TRBJ2-7; 12 nucleotides line up with TRBD2. Trimming cost V 0 bases and J 6 bases; bases outside gene matches: 6. This CDR3 has 16 residues. Germline lookup yields CDR1 KGHSH and CDR2 LQKENI. The chain's CDR3 is CASSPPASGGAGEQYF. Written as DNA, the CDR3 is TGTGCCAGCTCACCACCGGCTAGCGGGGGGGCCGGCGAGCAGTACTTC. The variable domain in full, with the rest retrieved from reference TRBV18 and TRBJ2-7, is NAGVMQNPRHLVRRRGQEARLRCSPMKGHSHVYWYRQLPEEGLKFMVYLQKENIIDESGMPKERFSAEFPKEGPSILRIQQVVRGDSAAYFCASSPPASGGAGEQYFGPGTRLTVT.

The chain has TRBV21-1 and TRBJ1-4. TRBV21-1 is recorded as a pseudogene. CDR3 size: 15 residues. The CDR3 here is CASSKWRMLGEKLFF. The CDR3 nucleotides read TGTGCCAGCAGCAAATGGCGAATGCTGGGTGAAAAACTGTTTTTT.

The CDR3 is CATSRGTSDRGNQPQHF. The CDR3 DNA reads as TGTGCCACCAGCAGAGGGACCTCTGACAGGGGCAATCAGCCCCAGCATTTT. This chain joins TRBV15 and TRBJ1-5, with 7 positions matching TRBD1. Germline V gene sequence: CDR1 LNHNV, CDR2 YYDKDF (reference sequence). This CDR3 has 17 amino acids. Unmatched junction bases numbered 8, after V lost 1 base and J lost 2 bases.

V and J are TRBV4-2 and TRBJ1-2; D is undetermined. Germline V lookup: CDR1 LGHNA, CDR2 YNFKEQ. Trimming stripped 6 bases from V and 4 bases from J, with 15 bases between. The CDR3 length is 14 residues. The CDR3, as DNA: TGTGCCAGCAGGAATGGGCTATTAGGCTATGGCTACACCTTC. Amino acids: CASRNGLLGYGYTF.

This clone was counted a few times. J is TRBJ1-1 and V is TRBV18; no reliable D call. The CDR3 is 15 residues long. Per the germline V gene, CDR1 is KGHSH and CDR2 is LQKENI. Trimming pared 3 bases from V and 0 bases from J, leaving 11 bases between. The CDR3 nucleotides read TGTGCCAGCTCACCGCCACAAGTTATGAACACTGAAGCTTTCTTT. As protein: CASSPPQVMNTEAFF.

As regards this clone: Being one base from a much bigger clone, this may be a read error. The J gene is TRBJ1-2, the V gene TRBV6-5; TRBD1 matches at 7 bases. The V segment lost 6 bases and the J segment 2 bases; nucleotides outside the gene matches: 3. CDR3 length equals 13 residues. Germline lookup yields CDR1 MNHEY and CDR2 SVGAGI. The CDR3 DNA sequence: TGTGCCAGCAGCCTGGGACAGAACTATGGCTACACCTTC. Residues: CASSLGQNYGYTF.

The chain uses TRBV7-9 and TRBJ2-1, with 11 bases aligning to TRBD1. Trimming removed 1 base from V and 4 bases from J; junction bases left unmatched: 9. Looked up from germline, CDR1 is SEHNR and CDR2 is FQNEAQ (reference sequence). This CDR3 region has 18 residues. The CDR3 spells CASSLEAAGTGGYNEQFF. The DNA of the CDR3 is TGTGCCAGCAGCTTAGAGGCTGCCGGGACAGGGGGTTACAATGAGCAGTTCTTC.

The chain carries TRBV2 and TRBJ2-2, with TRBD2 matching over 13 bases. CDR1 is SNHLY and CDR2 is FYNNEI in the germline V gene. The CDR3 spans 15 residues. V lost 5 bases, J lost 6 bases, and 3 bases stayed unmatched. CDR3 DNA sequence: TGTGCCAGCAGTACACTAGCGGGGGGGCCCGGGGAGCTGTTTTTT. This codes for CASSTLAGGPGELFF.

This chain connects TRBV11-2 to TRBJ2-4; D unresolved. Germline V gene lookup returns CDR1 SGHAT and CDR2 FQNNGV. Trimming took 0 bases from V and 4 from J, leaving 7 bases between them. The CDR3 loop spans 14 amino acids. CDR3 region: CASSLDWDKNIQYF. The DNA for the CDR3 is TGTGCCAGCAGCTTAGATTGGGATAAAAACATTCAGTACTTC.

The chain combines TRBV6-5 with TRBJ1-6; possibly TRBD1 for D (5 bases). CDR1 and CDR2 (germline): MNHEY, SVGAGI. The V end was cut by 6 bases, the J end by 8 bases, with 11 bases between. The CDR3 is 13 residues long. The CDR3 loop reads CASSDSRDSPLHF. CDR3 DNA: TGTGCCAGCAGCGACAGCAGGGATTCACCCCTCCACTTT.